This T cell receptor (beta chain) appears in the sequencing data of a study of T cells in Graves' hyperthyroidism and ophthalmopathy (dated by TCRdb to about 2019). At the level of the whole study: Peripheral blood was sampled at the time of initial diagnosis, prior to any treatment. TCR V-J signatures able to tell the groups apart were searched for in a discovery cohort of 100 patients, of whom more than 40 had Graves' ophthalmopathy and some 60 had stable Graves' hyperthyroidism. Whether ophthalmopathy could be predicted prospectively was tested in an independent validation cohort made up of approximately 19 hyperthyroidism patients plus 17 patients who later progressed to ophthalmopathy. For training and testing, the 80 to 100 patients in the discovery cohort were randomly divided in a 7:3 ratio. The study also compared thyroid tissue and blood T-cell repertoires from about six Graves' hyperthyroidism patients. Once sampling was done, hyperthyroidism patients were given methimazole at a starting dose of 30 mg daily, whereas ophthalmopathy patients were given high-dose intravenous methylprednisolone. According to the paper, TCR Vbeta CDR3 sequencing was carried out on more than 120 peripheral blood samples, which came from fewer than 50 ophthalmopathy, 75 to 80 hyperthyroidism and some 17 progressor patients. The research as a whole found: Most expanded thyroid clonotypes (frequency above 0.001) were also detected in blood, a finding suggesting that blood repertoires may reflect thyroid immune responses. No statistical method was used to fix the sample size in advance, and group allocation was not hidden from the investigators. A 13 V-J signature model separated ophthalmopathy from stable hyperthyroidism, with roughly 88% sensitivity and 81% to 82% specificity in cross-validation and 80%/75% in testing. During validation, the model predicted progression to ophthalmopathy a median of around 6 months ahead of onset, with around 65% sensitivity and almost 75% specificity.

CDR1 SGHTS and CDR2 YDEGEE were looked up in the germline V gene. V lost 0 bases and J lost 2 bases; the stretch between them is 5 bases long. Including cysteine and phenylalanine, the CDR3 has 14 amino acids. The CDR3 DNA has 42 bases and is translated from base 1. This clonotype appeared a few times. Its antigen has not been determined. No base quality values were provided; no much bigger clone lies one nucleotide off. Amplification of TCR beta CDR3 regions was carried out from RNA transcripts. The first round of RT-PCR for the TCR CDR3 was performed with the HTBI primer set and the Qiagen OneStep RT-PCR kit. Libraries were constructed in a second round of multiplex PCR, after which size selection and purification were performed. The libraries were sequenced on an Illumina HiSeq2000 using paired-end 100 bp reads. Turning to the authors' computational methods: Raw data were processed with SOAPnuke, discarding reads with adapters, uncalled bases, mean Phred below 15, or no exact constant-primer or identifier match. COPE v1.2.5 was used to merge the high-quality paired reads, and each unique nucleotide sequence was defined as a clonotype. MiTCR v1.1 was used to align clonotypes to the IMGT TRBV, TRBD and TRBJ reference segments. Analysis was restricted to V-J combinations with a frequency above 0.0001, which covered 99.2% of repertoires. A TCS score was defined as the ratio of F50 (clonal expansion) to E x V (chaos), with BLOSUM62-based TCRdist applied between CDR3 peptides within each V-J. Welch's t-statistics and random forest reduced several hundred V-J features to 10 to 15, which were used in a naive Bayes classifier (R e1071). Starting from the raw public reads, TCRdb applied fastp trimming at Q25, assembled clones with MiXCR and retained in-frame beta chains. Identical CDR3 protein sequences are pooled into one entry, listed with their most common genes and DNA. What appears here as the V and J calls and clone size reflects TCRdb's work, not the paper's. The sample contains fewer than 350,000 distinct CDR3 sequences, roughly 21% of them found a single time. The top ten clones comprise around half of the sample.

Stable Graves' hyperthyroidism was defined as the absence of progression to ophthalmopathy over 18 months of follow-up. Hyperthyroidism patients were newly diagnosed, with disease duration under 2 months, and aged 18 to 65 years. Any patient with an uncontrolled infection, another autoimmune disease, pregnancy or lactation was excluded. Diagnoses relied on clinical symptoms, serum thyroxine and TRAb, thyroid ultrasound and orbital computed tomography. Ficoll-Paque density gradient centrifugation was used to isolate PBMCs from about 9 ml of fresh peripheral blood. Trizol reagent was used to extract total RNA, and RNA quality was then checked on an Agilent 2100 Bioanalyzer.

The sample taken for sequencing was blood. The source of this sequence is a woman in her 50s with Graves' hyperthyroidism. The V and J segments used are TRBV5-8 and TRBJ2-2; the D gene remains uncertain. Here the CDR3 is given as CASSLAHNTGELFF. The nucleotide sequence is given as TGTGCCAGCAGCTTGGCGCACAACACCGGGGAGCTGTTTTTT.